Listed below are T cell receptor beta chains from one sample, sequenced in a study of blood T cell repertoires in COVID-19. Sequencing used immunoSEQ multiplex PCR; TCRdb keeps in-frame clones, though not all of them. Of roughly 19,000 clones in the sample, about 88% were seen once. Sequenced input: peripheral blood. The receptors were sampled from a human donor in a cohort sampled during active COVID-19. Each CDR3 is given with its conserved first and last residue.

v_call cdr3_aa
TRBV7-7 CASSPRLRDSQETQYF
TRBV7-6 CASSLEAHDRVFWGYTF
TRBV9 CASKRGTHNTEAFF
TRBV6-4 CASSSNPGNSPLHF
TRBV6-1 CASSEALGGSGNTIYF
TRBV21-1 CASSFSGEWLGEQYF
TRBV27 CASSGMDRGLGNTIYF
TRBV3-1/TRBV3-2 CASSQGGGRHEQYF
TRBV19 CASSIQRGSVEQFF
TRBV18 CASSLAQGDGEKLFF
TRBV3-1/TRBV3-2 CASSQAAGLHTIYF
TRBV9 CASSIPTKGQGGNTGELFF
TRBV24-1 CATRGRVTEISNQPQHF
TRBV2 CASSVGRGDGYTF
TRBV5-1 CASSLANRGQEAFF
TRBV29-1 CSVWTGIYEQYF
TRBV2 CASSEGGPYNEQFF
TRBV10-3 CAISVASGGETQYF
TRBV5-4 CASSRGLADYEQYF
TRBV6-1 CASSEFNRKENGYTF
TRBV30 CAWSDPMATLNYGYTF
TRBV5-5 CASSLPTGLANYGYTF
TRBV5-5 CASRSGGSSYNEQFF
TRBV10-3 CAISESWGGSQFEQPQHF
TRBV27 CASNPTGQGLNQPQHF
TRBV5-5 CASSLGRRNTYEQYF
TRBV10-1 CASSDSWNTEAFF
TRBV30 CAWSVRENQPQHF
TRBV12-3/TRBV12-4 CASSSTGSDTQYF
TRBV5-1 CASSHVDRTLTEAFF
TRBV19 CASSLGMAENIQYF
TRBV5-4 CASSLDLAGGQETQYF
TRBV5-3 CARSRALGDTYEQYF
TRBV6-5 CASSYSLGDRSEAFF
TRBV11-2 CASSYSGADSYEQYF
TRBV3-1/TRBV3-2 CASSRTGNYEQYF
TRBV30 CAWMDKRSYEQYF
TRBV19 CASETGTEQFF
TRBV27 CASRDRGGGYTF
TRBV30 CAWSGSDSTYNEQFF
TRBV19 CASSIGQGGHQPQHF
TRBV5-1 CASSLQGALGGELFF
TRBV4-2 CASSQRTLRVGRTQYF
TRBV3-1/TRBV3-2 CASSQDRQKNTEAFF
TRBV29-1 CSVGAGGEAFF
TRBV12-3/TRBV12-4 CASSSFYEQYF
TRBV7-3 CASSLGESGNVLTF
TRBV6-5 CAISRDRGRPYEQYF
TRBV6-2/TRBV6-3 CASSETGETGELFF
TRBV9 CASSVGLAGTSYEQYF
TRBV4-1 CASSQVSNRASTQYF
TRBV19 CASSIGQQETQYF
TRBV5-1 CASSLQGQNYGYTF
TRBV5-6 CASSLELAGLSYEQYF
TRBV5-1 CASSWAGGNNSPLHF
TRBV30 CAWSQGRGNQPQHF
TRBV5-1 CASLGRGNTGELFF
TRBV5-4 CASSQRQGLVAEAFF
TRBV18 CASFSGGTNEKLFF
TRBV7-2 CASSLDVGGPSGNTIYF